What follows are 24 T cell receptor beta chains derived from one specimen sequenced in a study of T cells in localized non-small cell lung cancer. Data came from immunoSEQ multiplex PCR; TCRdb stores just in-frame clones and leaves some out. Of 70,000 to 100,000 clones listed, around 84% are singletons. The sample consisted of peripheral blood, taken before any cancer treatment. These receptors were taken from a female donor over 55 with stage I lung adenocarcinoma.

This sequence joins TRBV7-9 and TRBJ1-2; 9 bases fit TRBD1. This CDR3 has 19 residues. With V trimmed by 5 bases and J by 6 bases, 22 bases remained unmatched. CDR1 is SEHNR, CDR2 FQNEAQ, per germline (reference sequence). For the CDR3, the DNA is TGTGCCAGCAGCACAAACCTCCGGGACAGGGAGAAGAGTGCGAATGGCTACACCTTC. Its translation is CASSTNLRDREKSANGYTF.

This clone was counted between two and nine times. This chain connects TRBV15 to TRBJ1-1, with 10 bases matching TRBD1. Trimming at V came to 0 bases and at J to 4 bases, leaving 2 bases not matched to a gene. The CDR3 is 15 residues long. Germline values: CDR1 LNHNV, CDR2 YYDKDF (reference sequence). The CDR3 nucleotides are TGTGCCACCAGCAGAGAACGGACAGGGGGCACTGAAGCTTTCTTT. It yields the protein CATSRERTGGTEAFF.

This chain links TRBV7-6 with TRBJ2-1, with TRBD2 matching 11 bases. This CDR3 is built from 20 residues. CDR1 and CDR2 from the germline V gene are SGHVS and FNYEAQ. Trimming cost V 0 bases and J 6 bases; bases outside gene matches: 16. The CDR3 nucleotides are TGTGCCAGCAGCTTAGCGTGGGCTAGCGGGGGGACCGCCTACCTCAATGAGCAGTTCTTC. Translated, it gives CASSLAWASGGTAYLNEQFF. Looking up the rest from reference TRBV7-6 and TRBJ2-1 gives the full variable domain: GAGVSQSPRYKVTKRGQDVALRCDPISGHVSLYWYRQALGQGPEFLTYFNYEAQQDKSGLPNDRFSAERPEGSISTLTIQRTEQRDSAMYRCASSLAWASGGTAYLNEQFFGPGTRLTVL.

The CDR3 sequence: CASEGRGGRRTEAFF. The CDR3 DNA reads TGTGCCAGCGAGGGCAGGGGGGGCCGGAGAACTGAAGCTTTCTTT. This chain connects TRBV6-5 to TRBJ1-1, with TRBD1 matching over 7 bases. CDR1 MNHEY and CDR2 SVGAGI come from the germline V gene. The V and J ends lost 8 bases and 5 bases, in that order; junction bases with no gene match: 14. The CDR3 has 15 residues.

This chain links TRBV7-9 with TRBJ1-1, with D possibly matching TRBD1 (6 bases). The CDR3 has 14 residues. The germline gives CDR1 SEHNR, CDR2 FQNEAQ (reference sequence). V shed 4 bases and J shed 11 bases, with 20 bases lying between them. CDR3: CASSSGQYEEAAFF. Here the CDR3 DNA reads TGTGCCAGCAGCTCCGGACAGTACGAAGAAGCGGCTTTCTTT.

This clone was recorded at least ten times. This chain uses TRBV9 with TRBJ2-3; D is perhaps TRBD1 or TRBD2 (5 bases each). V lost 3 bases to trimming and J lost 2 bases, with 10 bases between them. The CDR3 extends over 14 amino acids. The germline V gene has CDR1 SGDLS and CDR2 YYNGEE. CDR3 in amino acids: CASSGSGHTDTQYF. The CDR3 DNA follows: TGTGCCAGCAGCGGCAGCGGACACACAGATACGCAGTATTTT.

The chain couples TRBV11-2 to TRBJ2-7, with a possible D match to TRBD1 (6 bases). The CDR3 is 12 residues long. Germline lookup yields CDR1 SGHAT and CDR2 FQNNGV. Trimming stripped 5 bases from V and 6 bases from J, with 11 bases between. CDR3 coding DNA: TGTGCCAGCAGCCTACAGGGCTTCGAGCAGTACTTC. This sequence encodes CASSLQGFEQYF.

The chain carries TRBV11-2 and TRBJ2-1, with D possibly TRBD2 on 6 matching bases. The CDR3 has 15 residues. Trimming removed 4 bases from V and 1 base from J, with 11 bases in between. The V gene's germline CDR1 is SGHAT and CDR2 FQNNGV. The chain's CDR3 is CASSYIAVSYNEQFF. CDR3 DNA: TGTGCCAGCAGCTATATAGCGGTATCCTACAATGAGCAGTTCTTC. The variable domain in full, with the rest retrieved from reference TRBV11-2 and TRBJ2-1, is EAGVAQSPRYKIIEKRQSVAFWCNPISGHATLYWYQQILGQGPKLLIQFQNNGVVDDSQLPKDRFSAERLKGVDSTLKIQPAKLEDSAVYLCASSYIAVSYNEQFFGPGTRLTVL.

Turning to this clone: Other DNA sequences in this specimen translate into the identical CDR3. V and J are TRBV19 and TRBJ2-3; TRBD2 might be the D (6 bases). Trimming removed 5 bases from V and 4 bases from J, with 10 bases in between. Germline V gene sequence: CDR1 LNHDA, CDR2 SQIVND (reference sequence). This CDR3 is built from 13 residues. The chain's CDR3 is CASSGGLADTQYF. The CDR3 nucleotides are TGTGCCAGTAGTGGGGGACTCGCAGATACGCAGTATTTT. Together with reference TRBV19 and TRBJ2-3, the CDR3 gives the full variable domain: DGGITQSPKYLFRKEGQNVTLSCEQNLNHDAMYWYRQDPGQGLRLIYYSQIVNDFQKGDIAEGYSVSREKKESFPLTVTSAQKNPTAFYLCASSGGLADTQYFGPGTRLTVL.

A few counts support this clone. The CDR3 sequence: CASSLEGREQSPLHF. The CDR3 coding sequence is TGCGCCAGCAGCTTGGAAGGCAGGGAGCAATCACCCCTCCACTTT. The chain recombines TRBV5-1 with TRBJ1-6, with D maybe TRBD1 (5 bases). V was pared by 0 bases and J by 10 bases, with 14 bases between. From germline, CDR1 is SGHRS and CDR2 YFSETQ. The CDR3 extends over 15 amino acids.

The chain has TRBV29-1 and TRBJ2-5, with 8 bases aligning to TRBD1. Looked up from germline, CDR1 is SQVTM and CDR2 is ANQGSEA. V shed 3 bases, J shed 5 bases, and the junction held 5 bases outside the gene matches. The CDR3 totals 13 residues. The CDR3 coding sequence is TGCAGCGTTGACCGACAGGGGATTGAGACCCAGTACTTC. It codes for CSVDRQGIETQYF.

The V gene is TRBV5-1, the J gene TRBJ1-1, with 7 bases fitting TRBD1. V trimming: 4 bases; J trimming: 4 bases; junction bases outside the gene matches: 7. Germline-derived CDR1 and CDR2 are SGHRS and YFSETQ. The CDR3 runs to 14 residues. CDR3 sequence (DNA): TGCGCCAGCAGCCCCCAGGGGGGGGGCACTGAAGCTTTCTTT. Translating gives CASSPQGGGTEAFF.

This rearrangement joins TRBV5-1 to TRBJ1-3; D ambiguous. V shed 4 bases and J shed 6 bases, with 5 bases lying between them. Germline loops: CDR1 SGHRS, CDR2 YFSETQ. The length of the CDR3 is 11 residues. The CDR3 here is CASSDLNTIYF. CDR3 nucleotide sequence: TGCGCCAGCAGCGACCTAAACACCATATATTTT.

The J gene is TRBJ2-5, the V gene TRBV5-1; 8 bases match TRBD1. This CDR3 is built from 17 residues. J lost 1 base, V lost 0 bases, and 8 bases had no gene match. The germline gives CDR1 SGHRS, CDR2 YFSETQ. The CDR3 loop is CASSLAHQGAGQETQYF. The CDR3 DNA sequence: TGCGCCAGCAGCTTGGCTCATCAGGGGGCTGGCCAAGAGACCCAGTACTTC.

V gene TRBV15 combines with J gene TRBJ2-1; 10 positions agree with TRBD1. V shed 5 bases, J shed 1 base, and the junction held 5 bases outside the gene matches. The CDR3 runs to 16 residues. Per the germline V gene, CDR1 is LNHNV and CDR2 is YYDKDF (reference sequence). The CDR3 sequence is CATSARDRGSYNEQFF. DNA of the CDR3: TGTGCCACCAGCGCCCGGGACAGGGGATCCTACAATGAGCAGTTCTTC.

The J gene is TRBJ1-2, the V gene TRBV5-6; D gene ambiguous. CDR3 length: 14 residues. V lost 0 bases, J lost 2 bases, and 8 bases lay in between. Germline CDR1 is SGHDT and CDR2 is YYEEEE. The CDR3 sequence is CASSLAQRNYGYTF. In DNA form, the CDR3 reads TGTGCCAGCAGCTTGGCTCAGAGAAACTATGGCTACACCTTC.

Points on this clone: A read error may produce the germline difference seen at one junction end. This chain uses TRBV6-5 with TRBJ2-3; no clear D gene. This CDR3 is 13 amino acids long. Germline V lookup: CDR1 MNHEY, CDR2 SVGAGI. The CDR3 here is CASSNRATATQYF. The DNA for the CDR3 is TGTGCCAGCAGTAATAGGGCTACAGCTACGCAGTATTTT.

V usage is TRBV6-4 and J usage is TRBJ1-1, with D possibly TRBD1 on 6 matching bases. Germline loops: CDR1 MRHNA, CDR2 SNTAGT. V shed 5 bases and J shed 4 bases, with 14 bases lying between them. CDR3 length: 14 amino acids. CDR3 sequence: CASSPGGLSTEAFF. As DNA, the CDR3 is TGTGCCAGCAGTCCCGGGGGGCTGAGCACTGAAGCTTTCTTT.

V and J are TRBV5-1 and TRBJ2-3, with D uncertain. This CDR3 is built from 13 residues. Germline lookup yields CDR1 SGHRS and CDR2 YFSETQ. V lost 0 bases to trimming and J lost 2 bases, with 4 bases between them. The CDR3 coding sequence is TGCGCCAGCAGCTTGGGGTTCACAGATACGCAGTATTTT. Its translation is CASSLGFTDTQYF.

The chain couples TRBV28 to TRBJ2-3; the D is unclear. CDR3 length equals 14 residues. Germline CDR1 and CDR2: MDHEN and SYDVKM. Trimming removed 4 bases from V and 4 bases from J, with 12 bases in between. CDR3 nucleotides: TGTGCCAGCAGTTCTAGGTCAGGCGCAGATACGCAGTATTTT. It codes for CASSSRSGADTQYF.

In its sample, this clone was seen once. This chain uses TRBV4-3 with TRBJ2-7, with TRBD1 identical over 8 bases. Germline V gene sequence: CDR1 LGHNA, CDR2 YSLEER. V was pared by 6 bases and J by 7 bases, with 11 bases of the junction left unmatched. CDR3 length equals 14 residues. The CDR3 nucleotides are TGCGCCAGCAGTCCTACTCTGGACAGGGCGGAGCAGTACTTC. Protein: CASSPTLDRAEQYF.

This CDR3 is CASSVGGLSTGELFF. The DNA for the CDR3 is TGTGCCAGCAGCGTAGGCGGACTAAGCACCGGGGAGCTGTTTTTT. V gene TRBV9 combines with J gene TRBJ2-2, with D possibly TRBD2 on 6 matching bases. The CDR3 is 15 residues long. Germline assignment: CDR1 SGDLS and CDR2 YYNGEE. The V gene lost 0 bases and the J gene lost 4 bases, with 10 bases spanning the gap.

The chain links TRBV5-4 to TRBJ2-7, with TRBD2 identical over 8 bases. Trimming took 1 base from V and 4 from J; bases not matched to a gene: 7. The CDR3 runs to 15 residues. The germline gives CDR1 SGHNT, CDR2 YYREEE (reference sequence). In nucleotides, the CDR3 is TGTGCCAGCAGCTTGACAGCGGGAGTGGTGTACGAGCAGTACTTC. Protein sequence: CASSLTAGVVYEQYF.

The V gene is TRBV10-3, the J gene TRBJ2-1; D uncertain. The germline V and J ends were trimmed by 6 bases and 7 bases, with 16 bases remaining between them. There are 14 residues in the CDR3. CDR1 and CDR2 from the germline V gene are ENHRY and SYGVKD. The CDR3 loop is CAISLLELANEQFF. In nucleotides, the CDR3 is TGTGCCATCAGCCTCCTAGAACTTGCGAATGAGCAGTTCTTC.